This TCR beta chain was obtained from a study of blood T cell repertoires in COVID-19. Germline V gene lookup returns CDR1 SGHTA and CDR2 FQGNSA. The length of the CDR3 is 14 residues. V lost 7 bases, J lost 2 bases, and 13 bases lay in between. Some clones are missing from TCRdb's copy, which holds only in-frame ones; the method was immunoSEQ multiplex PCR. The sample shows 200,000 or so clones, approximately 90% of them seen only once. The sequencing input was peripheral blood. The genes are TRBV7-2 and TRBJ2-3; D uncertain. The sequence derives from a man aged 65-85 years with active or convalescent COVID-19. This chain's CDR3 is CASKVLAYTDTQYF. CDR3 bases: TGTGCCAGCAAGGTGTTAGCCTACACAGATACGCAGTATTTT.